What follows are 2 T cell receptor beta chains derived from one specimen sequenced in a study of cytomegalovirus exposure and HLA in healthy donors (dated by TCRdb to 2015 to 2018). Library preparation employed the immunoSEQ multiplex PCR assay. The multiplex PCR relied on a mix of 60 forward primers for TCR Vbeta segments and 13 reverse primers for TCR Jbeta segments. What TCRdb holds here is the immuneACCESS table cut down to in-frame rearrangements. Part of the clones is not present; checked against another copy, under half of the missing clones reflect an unresolved V gene, and the others are unexplained. The sample table shows 98,000 or so clones, and about 79% are seen once. The ten largest clones represent approximately 6.3% of the sample. Input material: PBMCs. These receptors came from a man aged 55 to 69 in good health and CMV-seropositive.

The chain combines TRBV19 with TRBJ2-2; D is possibly TRBD2 (5 bases). Germline CDR1 LNHDA, CDR2 SQIVND (reference sequence). The CDR3 totals 12 residues. V was clipped by 5 bases and J by 7 bases, with 8 bases between them. CDR3 sequence: CASSRDGGELFF. CDR3 sequence (DNA): TGTGCCAGTAGTCGGGATGGCGGGGAGCTGTTTTTT. The variable domain in full, with the rest retrieved from reference TRBV19 and TRBJ2-2, is DGGITQSPKYLFRKEGQNVTLSCEQNLNHDAMYWYRQDPGQGLRLIYYSQIVNDFQKGDIAEGYSVSREKKESFPLTVTSAQKNPTAFYLCASSRDGGELFFGEGSRLTVL.

This chain connects TRBV5-1 to TRBJ1-2; no clear D gene. Germline loops: CDR1 SGHRS, CDR2 YFSETQ. V dropped 0 bases and J dropped 1 base, with 4 bases sitting between them. The CDR3 covers 13 residues. Here the CDR3 reads CASSLDSNYGYTF. CDR3 in DNA: TGCGCCAGCAGCTTGGACAGTAACTATGGCTACACCTTC. Looking up the rest from reference TRBV5-1 and TRBJ1-2 gives the full variable domain: KAGVTQTPRYLIKTRGQQVTLSCSPISGHRSVSWYQQTPGQGLQFLFEYFSETQRNKGNFPGRFSGRQFSNSRSEMNVSTLELGDSALYLCASSLDSNYGYTFGSGTRLTVV.